Presented here are 12 T cell receptor beta chains from one specimen sequenced in a study of blood T cell repertoires in COVID-19. Sequenced by immunoSEQ multiplex PCR; TCRdb stores in-frame clones only, minus some. In the table there are tens of thousands of clones, approximately 86% of which are singletons. Sequencing input: peripheral blood. Receptors were obtained from a man aged 45-65 years with active or convalescent COVID-19.

The chain has TRBV4-1 and TRBJ1-5; possibly TRBD1 for D (6 bases). CDR1 is MGHRA and CDR2 is YSYEKL in the germline V gene. V dropped 1 base and J dropped 9 bases, with 16 bases sitting between them. The CDR3 runs to 15 residues. The DNA of the CDR3 is TGCGCCAGCAGCCAAGGGACAGACGGATTTGGGCCCCAGCATTTT. Its protein is CASSQGTDGFGPQHF.

The chain couples TRBV27 to TRBJ2-7; 12 nucleotides agree with TRBD2. Germline trimming cut 3 bases from V and 6 bases from J; bases unmatched to any gene: 0. This CDR3 has 13 residues. CDR1 MNHEY and CDR2 SMNVEV come from the germline V gene (reference sequence). This CDR3 is CASSLTSGSEQYF. In nucleotides, the CDR3 is TGTGCCAGCAGTTTGACTAGCGGGAGCGAGCAGTACTTC.

This clone was detected a few times. The V gene is TRBV24-1, the J gene TRBJ1-5, with TRBD1 matching 9 bases. Germline CDR1 and CDR2: KGHDR and SFDVKD. This CDR3 has 16 residues. The V and J ends lost 9 bases and 6 bases, in that order; junction bases with no gene match: 14. The CDR3: CATGGGAGTGIQPQHF. CDR3 DNA: TGTGCCACCGGGGGTGGAGCCGGGACAGGGATTCAGCCCCAGCATTTT.

This clone has only one observation. The chain carries TRBV5-8 and TRBJ2-7; 11 nucleotides line up with TRBD1. This CDR3 contains 16 residues. V lost 4 bases to trimming and J lost 1 base; unmatched junction nucleotides: 7. Germline V gene sequence: CDR1 SGHTS, CDR2 YDEGEE. Here the CDR3 reads CASSPFRDRGSYEQYF. The CDR3 DNA reads TGTGCCAGCAGCCCGTTCCGGGACAGGGGGTCCTACGAGCAGTACTTC.

There are a few counts of this clone. The chain carries TRBV6-5 and TRBJ2-2; D gene ambiguous. Germline CDR1 reads MNHEY; CDR2 reads SVGAGI. The length of the CDR3 is 15 residues. V lost 2 bases, J lost 1 base, and 8 bases lay in between. CDR3 in amino acids: CASSYLAENTGELFF. CDR3 coding DNA: TGTGCCAGCAGTTACCTGGCGGAGAACACCGGGGAGCTGTTTTTT.

This clone was counted a single time. The chain carries TRBV15 and TRBJ2-7; perhaps TRBD1 as D (5 bases). The germline V gene has CDR1 LNHNV and CDR2 YYDKDF (reference sequence). CDR3 length equals 16 residues. V shed 5 bases and J shed 5 bases, with 22 bases lying between them. The CDR3 here is CATSPPGSLPRDEQYF. The DNA of the CDR3 is TGTGCCACCAGCCCACCCGGGTCTCTCCCCAGGGACGAGCAGTACTTC.

The J gene is TRBJ2-1, the V gene TRBV7-2, with no clear D. Germline CDR1 is SGHTA and CDR2 is FQGNSA. There are 13 residues in the CDR3. Trimming removed 5 bases from V and 8 bases from J, with 13 bases in between. Here the CDR3 DNA reads TGTGCCAGCAGCCAAGCCGGGTTGGATGAGCAGTTCTTC. Translation: CASSQAGLDEQFF.

This clone occurred once. The chain has TRBV11-2 and TRBJ2-3; TRBD2 aligns across 8 bases. This CDR3 is 17 amino acids long. V was clipped by 3 bases and J by 2 bases; unmatched bases: 10. Germline V gene lookup returns CDR1 SGHAT and CDR2 FQNNGV. CDR3 amino acids: CASSFRPSAGVTDTQYF. CDR3 sequence (DNA): TGTGCCAGCAGCTTTCGCCCATCAGCGGGAGTCACAGATACGCAGTATTTT.

This chain uses TRBV28 with TRBJ2-7; 9 bases map to TRBD1. Germline assignment: CDR1 MDHEN and CDR2 SYDVKM. The CDR3 is made up of 15 amino acids. V lost 4 bases to trimming and J lost 3 bases; unmatched junction nucleotides: 7. The CDR3 sequence: CASSYINRGLYEQYF. DNA for the CDR3: TGTGCCAGCAGTTACATCAACAGGGGGCTCTACGAGCAGTACTTC.

The V call is TRBV7-6, the J call TRBJ2-1; TRBD2 matches 8 bases. The V gene end was trimmed by 1 base and the J gene end by 2 bases; junction bases not matched to a gene: 4. CDR1 is SGHVS and CDR2 is FNYEAQ in the germline V gene. CDR3 length: 16 residues. This CDR3 reads CASSLDSGGPYNEQFF. The CDR3 DNA reads TGTGCCAGCAGCTTAGATTCGGGAGGGCCCTACAATGAGCAGTTCTTC.

The V call is TRBV6-5, the J call TRBJ2-5; 9 bases line up with TRBD1. Germline V gives CDR1 MNHEY, CDR2 SVGAGI. The CDR3 is 15 amino acids. After removal of 2 bases from V and 1 base from J, the junction contained 2 bases not matched to a gene. The CDR3 sequence is CASSYLGQGQETQYF. CDR3 sequence (DNA): TGTGCCAGCAGTTACCTGGGACAGGGCCAAGAGACCCAGTACTTC.

This sequence joins TRBV19 and TRBJ2-5; 10 nucleotides align to TRBD2. V gave up 5 bases and J gave up 0 bases; unmatched junction bases: 9. Per germline, CDR1 LNHDA and CDR2 SQIVND (reference sequence). The CDR3 is made up of 17 amino acids. CDR3 nucleotide sequence: TGTGCCAGTAGTGTTTCACTAGCGGGAACGTACCAAGAGACCCAGTACTTC. Translating it yields CASSVSLAGTYQETQYF.